This is a list of T cell receptor beta chains from one sample in a study of early T cells in non-severe SARS-CoV-2 infection. TCRdb recomputed calls from the 5' RACE reads with MiXCR, one row per CDR3 protein. The sample yields about 26,000 distinct CDR3 sequences, around 5.5% seen once. What was sequenced was whole blood. The receptors were sampled from an adult who was a healthcare worker with PCR-confirmed SARS-CoV-2 infection or an uninfected control (not recorded which). Both conserved end residues are part of each CDR3. Fields, in order: J gene, V gene, clone size, CDR3 protein. A clone size is listed for some rows: how often the clone was seen (once, few, many), or a class if it is expanded.

TRBJ1-4 | TRBV12-3/TRBV12-4 | many | CASSPLDRTNEKLFF
TRBJ2-5 | TRBV11-2 | many | CASSPRSGLQETQYF
TRBJ1-2 | TRBV2 | few | CASSEALRAGAGYTF
TRBJ2-1 | TRBV30 | many | CAWSVRYNEQFF
TRBJ2-1 | TRBV14 | - | CASSQGPNNEQFF
TRBJ2-5 | TRBV11-2 | many | CASSLEAMPLETQYF
TRBJ1-6 | TRBV3-1 | few | CASSQVGRNSPLHF
TRBJ2-3 | TRBV19 | many | CASSIRLAATDTQYF
TRBJ2-3 | TRBV20-1 | few | CSARDWGTPTDTQYF
TRBJ1-5 | TRBV10-3 | - | CAISGGPNNQPQHF
TRBJ2-3 | TRBV25-1 | many | CASSERPGARDTQYF
TRBJ1-6 | TRBV6-5 | many | CASSYMAATNSPLHF
TRBJ1-2 | TRBV30 | medium-sized | CAWSVRQGAFYNGYTF
TRBJ2-5 | TRBV18 | few | CASSPGRNLRPWAETQYF
TRBJ1-4 | TRBV12-3/TRBV12-4 | many | CASQVGPYNEKLFF
TRBJ2-3 | TRBV9 | - | CASSAQGTDTQYF
TRBJ1-6 | TRBV20-1 | many | CSARGAGEVLNSPLHF
TRBJ2-7 | TRBV7-6 | many | CASSLDGGNEQYF
TRBJ2-1 | TRBV14 | few | CASSRAGLYNEQFF
TRBJ2-3 | TRBV7-2 | medium-sized | CASSPASGTDTQYF
TRBJ1-2 | TRBV19 | many | CASSPPGTETSNYGYTF
TRBJ1-1 | TRBV30 | many | CAWSISGGTEAFF
TRBJ1-5 | TRBV12-3/TRBV12-4 | many | CASSPGEQNQPQHF
TRBJ1-1 | TRBV6-6 | many | CASTEVSPRDTEAFF
TRBJ2-5 | TRBV3-1 | - | CASSQVPEKWETQYF
TRBJ2-2 | TRBV29-1 | - | CSVEGGQGQNTGELFF
TRBJ1-5 | TRBV27 | many | CASSDGNWDNQPQHF
TRBJ2-1 | TRBV6-2/TRBV6-3 | many | CASSYDFDRGGSDEQFF
TRBJ2-7 | TRBV6-2/TRBV6-3 | - | CASSLAQYYEQYF
TRBJ2-3 | TRBV5-6 | many | CASSYMTGATDTQYF
TRBJ1-1 | TRBV11-2 | - | CASSRTGAGAFF
TRBJ1-2 | TRBV5-5 | many | CASSLGQANYGYTF
TRBJ2-1 | TRBV5-1 | many | CASSLGGISYNEQFF
TRBJ2-7 | TRBV2 | many | CASKAGDEQYF
TRBJ1-1 | TRBV7-9 | many | CASRPQGGGTEAFF
TRBJ2-1 | TRBV7-9 | few | CASSSRDNEQFF
TRBJ2-1 | TRBV27 | many | CASSSGTSGYNEQFF
TRBJ1-5 | TRBV5-6 | many | CASSFGGSGNQPQHF
TRBJ1-1 | TRBV6-5 | many | CASSYGDSASFF
TRBJ1-3 | TRBV18 | many | CASSPTGPPGNTIYF
TRBJ1-5 | TRBV6-5 | few | CASSWREGQPQHF
TRBJ2-1 | TRBV4-2 | - | CASSQAGVTGVYNEQFF